This TCR beta chain was captured in a study of shared clonotypes between healthy human individuals. It was at deep level that the assay was run. The table came from immunoSEQ multiplex PCR; TCRdb's copy has only in-frame clones and leaves some out. The sample has around 550,000 clones, about 95% seen once. Study-level findings and limits: Even with large depth, rarefaction showed that sorted-subset sequencing was incomplete.

To note about this clone: Its cognate antigen is unknown.

With V trimmed by 4 bases and J by 4 bases, 5 bases remained unmatched. The CDR3 is 15 amino acids. CDR1 is SGHVS and CDR2 is FNYEAQ in the germline V gene. Sequencing input: naive CD4+ T cells sorted from blood. This sample's subset: CD45RA+ positively selected. This clonotype originated in a woman aged 25 to 39 in good health. The chain has TRBV7-6 and TRBJ2-2; 8 bases map to TRBD1. The CDR3 protein is CASSSTGAGTGELFF. CDR3 coding DNA: TGTGCCAGCAGCTCGACAGGGGCGGGCACCGGGGAGCTGTTTTTT.